Listed below are T cell receptor beta chains from one sample, sequenced in a study of breast tumors, draining lymph nodes, adjacent tissues. TCRdb fed the multiplex PCR reads into MiXCR, producing one record per CDR3 protein. The data hold some 140,000 distinct CDR3 sequences, with approximately 20% observed a single time. The sequenced material came from axillary lymph node tissue. The receptors come from a female donor with breast cancer. Some clones in this sample may be carry-over from other donors' samples. Both conserved end residues are part of each CDR3. A D gene is named only where the DNA matches it firmly. Clone size is not always given. Where it is, it says once, few, many or a class for expanded clones.

abundance: many; d_gene: TRBD1; v_gene: TRBV19; j_gene: TRBJ1-2; CDR3nt: TGTGCCAGTAGTACTCCGACAGGGCGTAACTATGGCTACACCTTC; CDR3aa: CASSTPTGRNYGYTF
abundance: few; d_gene: TRBD2; v_gene: TRBV18; j_gene: TRBJ2-7; CDR3nt: TGTGCCAGCTCGGACCTAGCGGGCGCCTACGAGCAGTACTTC; CDR3aa: CASSDLAGAYEQYF
abundance: .; d_gene: TRBD2; v_gene: TRBV19; j_gene: TRBJ2-2; CDR3nt: TGTGCCAGTAGTGTACCAAGGACTAGCGGGGCGAACACCGGGGAGCTGTTTTTT; CDR3aa: CASSVPRTSGANTGELFF
abundance: many; d_gene: TRBD1; v_gene: TRBV20-1; j_gene: TRBJ1-4; CDR3nt: TGCAGTGCTATAGGACAGGGAAATGAAAAACTGTTTTTT; CDR3aa: CSAIGQGNEKLFF
abundance: few; d_gene: TRBD2; v_gene: TRBV28; j_gene: TRBJ2-1; CDR3nt: TGTGCCAGCAGTTTTGGCGGGAGTGGCGTCTTC; CDR3aa: CASSFGGSGVF
abundance: many; d_gene: .; v_gene: TRBV12-3/TRBV12-4; j_gene: TRBJ1-5; CDR3nt: TGTGCCAGCAGCTGGGGAGGGGGAGGTCAGCCCCAGCATTTT; CDR3aa: CASSWGGGGQPQHF
abundance: many; d_gene: .; v_gene: TRBV12-3/TRBV12-4; j_gene: TRBJ1-3; CDR3nt: TGTGCCAGCAGCTCGGGACGGACTGGAAACACCATATATTTT; CDR3aa: CASSSGRTGNTIYF
abundance: .; d_gene: TRBD1; v_gene: TRBV11-3; j_gene: TRBJ1-1; CDR3nt: TGTGCCAGCAGCTCAAAGACAGGGGGCTCGAGCACTGAAGCTTTCTTT; CDR3aa: CASSSKTGGSSTEAFF
abundance: many; d_gene: TRBD2; v_gene: TRBV9; j_gene: TRBJ2-3; CDR3nt: TGTGCCAGCAGCCGAGGGAGGGCAGATACGCAGTATTTT; CDR3aa: CASSRGRADTQYF
abundance: many; d_gene: .; v_gene: TRBV14; j_gene: TRBJ2-3; CDR3nt: TGTGCCAGCAGCCAAGATTGGGGGTCGGGCACAGATACGCAGTATTTT; CDR3aa: CASSQDWGSGTDTQYF
abundance: many; d_gene: TRBD2; v_gene: TRBV11-3; j_gene: TRBJ2-1; CDR3nt: TGTGCCAGCAGCTTTAGAAGCGGGAGGGACAATGAGCAGTTCTTC; CDR3aa: CASSFRSGRDNEQFF
abundance: many; d_gene: .; v_gene: TRBV4-1; j_gene: TRBJ1-5; CDR3nt: TGCGCCAGCAGCCAAGATTACGAAGCCTATAGCAATCAGCCCCAGCATTTT; CDR3aa: CASSQDYEAYSNQPQHF
abundance: few; d_gene: .; v_gene: TRBV3-1; j_gene: TRBJ2-5; CDR3nt: TGTGCCAGCAGCCAAGATCGGAAGGGGCTAGCAGAGTACCAAGAGACCCAGTACTTC; CDR3aa: CASSQDRKGLAEYQETQYF
abundance: many; d_gene: TRBD1; v_gene: TRBV12-3/TRBV12-4; j_gene: TRBJ1-4; CDR3nt: TGTGCCAGCACCCGGACAGGAACTAATGAAAAACTGTTTTTT; CDR3aa: CASTRTGTNEKLFF
abundance: many; d_gene: .; v_gene: TRBV5-4; j_gene: TRBJ1-6; CDR3nt: TGTGCCAGCAGCTTGCAGGCAGGGAATTCACCCCTCCACTTT; CDR3aa: CASSLQAGNSPLHF
abundance: many; d_gene: TRBD2; v_gene: TRBV3-1; j_gene: TRBJ2-1; CDR3nt: TGTGCCAGCAGCCTCGGACTAGCCCCTAACAATGAGCAGTTCTTC; CDR3aa: CASSLGLAPNNEQFF
abundance: many; d_gene: TRBD1; v_gene: TRBV6-2/TRBV6-3; j_gene: TRBJ1-2; CDR3nt: TGTGCCAGCCGGACAGGGATTCGCGGCTACACCTTC; CDR3aa: CASRTGIRGYTF
abundance: .; d_gene: TRBD2; v_gene: TRBV5-1; j_gene: TRBJ2-7; CDR3nt: TGTGCCTGCAGCCCCACTAGCGGGAGGTACGAGCAGTACTTC; CDR3aa: CACSPTSGRYEQYF
abundance: many; d_gene: TRBD2; v_gene: TRBV5-1; j_gene: TRBJ2-5; CDR3nt: TGCGCCAGCAGCTTGGTGGCGGGGGGCAGGGAGACCCAGTACTTC; CDR3aa: CASSLVAGGRETQYF
abundance: many; d_gene: .; v_gene: TRBV7-2; j_gene: TRBJ2-7; CDR3nt: TGTGCCAGCAGCTTAGGTCGGGAGAGGACCTACGAGCAGTACTTC; CDR3aa: CASSLGRERTYEQYF
abundance: .; d_gene: TRBD1; v_gene: TRBV27; j_gene: TRBJ1-6; CDR3nt: TGTGCCAGCAGGAGACAGGGGGATACTTCACCCCTCCACTTT; CDR3aa: CASRRQGDTSPLHF
abundance: many; d_gene: .; v_gene: TRBV5-1; j_gene: TRBJ2-7; CDR3nt: TGCGCCAGCAGCTTGTGGGAGTTCCAAGGGCTAACCTACGAGCAGTACTTC; CDR3aa: CASSLWEFQGLTYEQYF
abundance: many; d_gene: .; v_gene: TRBV5-6; j_gene: TRBJ2-3; CDR3nt: TGTGCCAGCAGCTTGTCGGCTAGCTACACAGATACGCAGTATTTT; CDR3aa: CASSLSASYTDTQYF
abundance: many; d_gene: TRBD2; v_gene: TRBV4-2; j_gene: TRBJ2-1; CDR3nt: TGTGCCAGCAGCCAAAGGGCTAGCGGTTACAATGAGCAGTTCTTC; CDR3aa: CASSQRASGYNEQFF
abundance: many; d_gene: .; v_gene: TRBV5-1; j_gene: TRBJ1-2; CDR3nt: TGCGCCAGCAGCTTGTTGGCAGGGGAAATACACTATGGCTACACCTTC; CDR3aa: CASSLLAGEIHYGYTF
abundance: many; d_gene: TRBD2; v_gene: TRBV2; j_gene: TRBJ2-2; CDR3nt: TGTGCCAGCGGTAAAGCGGGAAACACCGGGGAGCTGTTTTTT; CDR3aa: CASGKAGNTGELFF
abundance: many; d_gene: TRBD2; v_gene: TRBV19; j_gene: TRBJ2-2; CDR3nt: TGTGCCAGTCATCCCACCGGGACTAGCGGGAGTATCACCGGGGAGCTGTTTTTT; CDR3aa: CASHPTGTSGSITGELFF
abundance: many; d_gene: TRBD1; v_gene: TRBV6-6; j_gene: TRBJ1-2; CDR3nt: TGTGCCAGCATGGACAGGGGGAGGGGCTACACCTTC; CDR3aa: CASMDRGRGYTF
abundance: many; d_gene: TRBD2; v_gene: TRBV12-3/TRBV12-4; j_gene: TRBJ2-7; CDR3nt: TGTGCCAGCAACATGGGGGCGGGAGGCGAGCAGTACTTC; CDR3aa: CASNMGAGGEQYF
abundance: many; d_gene: .; v_gene: TRBV15; j_gene: TRBJ2-3; CDR3nt: TGTGCCACCAGCAAGGGTCCTGATACGCAGTATTTT; CDR3aa: CATSKGPDTQYF
abundance: .; d_gene: .; v_gene: TRBV9; j_gene: TRBJ2-1; CDR3nt: TGTGCCAGCAGCGTAAGAGCGGCCCTTTCCTACAATGAGCAGTTCTTT; CDR3aa: CASSVRAALSYNEQFF
abundance: many; d_gene: TRBD1; v_gene: TRBV24-1; j_gene: TRBJ2-2; CDR3nt: TGTGCCACCAGCGACAGGGGTCGTTTCACCGGGGAGCTGTTTTTT; CDR3aa: CATSDRGRFTGELFF
abundance: many; d_gene: TRBD2; v_gene: TRBV5-1; j_gene: TRBJ2-5; CDR3nt: TGCGCCAGCAGCTTGTTAGGACTAGCGGGAGCCTGGGTCGATCAAGAGACCCAGTACTTC; CDR3aa: CASSLLGLAGAWVDQETQYF
abundance: .; d_gene: .; v_gene: TRBV19; j_gene: TRBJ1-5; CDR3nt: TGTGCCAGTGGGGGGGCAGGGCAGCCCCAGCATTTT; CDR3aa: CASGGAGQPQHF
abundance: few; d_gene: .; v_gene: TRBV27; j_gene: TRBJ2-7; CDR3nt: TGTGCCAGCAGTTTATCAGGGGGATTCGAGCAGTACTTC; CDR3aa: CASSLSGGFEQYF
abundance: many; d_gene: TRBD2; v_gene: TRBV11-2; j_gene: TRBJ2-3; CDR3nt: TGTGCCAGCAGCTCTTCAGCGGGAGCGGATACGCAGTATTTT; CDR3aa: CASSSSAGADTQYF
abundance: many; d_gene: .; v_gene: TRBV4-3; j_gene: TRBJ2-6; CDR3nt: TGCGCCAGCAGCCAAGTGTGGAGATCTGGGGCCAACGTCCTGACTTTC; CDR3aa: CASSQVWRSGANVLTF
abundance: .; d_gene: TRBD1; v_gene: TRBV10-2; j_gene: TRBJ2-5; CDR3nt: TGCGCCAGCAGGGGGACAGGGGGTGGAGAGACCCAGTACTTC; CDR3aa: CASRGTGGGETQYF
abundance: many; d_gene: .; v_gene: TRBV12-3/TRBV12-4; j_gene: TRBJ2-1; CDR3nt: TGTGCCAGCAGTTTCGGTGCGACGGTTTACAATGAGCAGTTCTTC; CDR3aa: CASSFGATVYNEQFF
abundance: few; d_gene: .; v_gene: TRBV30; j_gene: TRBJ2-2; CDR3nt: TGTGCCTGGAGTGTACAGCGACAACTCCTGAACACCGGGGAGCTGTTTTTT; CDR3aa: CAWSVQRQLLNTGELFF
abundance: few; d_gene: TRBD2; v_gene: TRBV20-1; j_gene: TRBJ2-1; CDR3nt: TGCAGTGCCAGTAGCGGGAGGGCCAGTGAGCAGTTCTTC; CDR3aa: CSASSGRASEQFF
abundance: many; d_gene: TRBD2; v_gene: TRBV5-6; j_gene: TRBJ2-1; CDR3nt: TGTGCCAGCAGCTTGAAGGTTTTAGCGGGAGGTAGTCGGGTTGAGCAGTTCTTC; CDR3aa: CASSLKVLAGGSRVEQFF
abundance: many; d_gene: .; v_gene: TRBV15; j_gene: TRBJ1-4; CDR3nt: TGTGCCACCAGCAGAGGGGGCGAGGCTAATGAAAAACTGTTTTTT; CDR3aa: CATSRGGEANEKLFF
abundance: many; d_gene: .; v_gene: TRBV12-3/TRBV12-4; j_gene: TRBJ1-2; CDR3nt: TGTGCCAGCGCGAGTGGGGGATATGGCTACACCTTC; CDR3aa: CASASGGYGYTF
abundance: many; d_gene: TRBD1; v_gene: TRBV5-1; j_gene: TRBJ2-1; CDR3nt: TGCGCCAGCAGCCGAGGGACAGGGGGCTACAATGAGCAGTTCTTC; CDR3aa: CASSRGTGGYNEQFF
abundance: many; d_gene: TRBD1; v_gene: TRBV7-8; j_gene: TRBJ2-7; CDR3nt: TGTGCCAGCAGCTTAGAACAGGGGATCCACGAGCAGTACTTC; CDR3aa: CASSLEQGIHEQYF